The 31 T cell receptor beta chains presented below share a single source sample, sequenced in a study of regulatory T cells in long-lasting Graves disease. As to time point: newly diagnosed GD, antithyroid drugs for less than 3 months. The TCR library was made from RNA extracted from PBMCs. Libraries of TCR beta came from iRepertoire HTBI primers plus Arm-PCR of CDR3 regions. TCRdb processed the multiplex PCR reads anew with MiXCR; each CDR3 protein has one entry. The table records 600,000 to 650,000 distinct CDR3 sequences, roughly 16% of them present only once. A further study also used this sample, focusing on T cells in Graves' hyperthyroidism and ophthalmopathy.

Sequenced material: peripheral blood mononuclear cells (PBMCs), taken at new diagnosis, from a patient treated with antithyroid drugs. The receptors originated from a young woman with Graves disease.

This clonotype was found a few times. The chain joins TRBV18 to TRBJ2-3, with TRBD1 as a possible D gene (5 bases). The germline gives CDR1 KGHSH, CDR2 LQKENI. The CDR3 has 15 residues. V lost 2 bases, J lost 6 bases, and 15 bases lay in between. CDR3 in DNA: TGTGCCAGCTCACCAGTTCAGGGTCGGTCGGATACGCAGTATTTT. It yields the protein CASSPVQGRSDTQYF. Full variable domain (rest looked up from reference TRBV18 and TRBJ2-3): NAGVMQNPRHLVRRRGQEARLRCSPMKGHSHVYWYRQLPEEGLKFMVYLQKENIIDESGMPKERFSAEFPKEGPSILRIQQVVRGDSAAYFCASSPVQGRSDTQYFGPGTRLTVL.

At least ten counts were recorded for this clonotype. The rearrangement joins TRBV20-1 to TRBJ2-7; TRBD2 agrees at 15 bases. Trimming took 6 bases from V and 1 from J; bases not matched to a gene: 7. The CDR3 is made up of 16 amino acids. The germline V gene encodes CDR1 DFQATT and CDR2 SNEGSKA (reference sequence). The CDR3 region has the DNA TGCAGTGCAATGGGACTAGCGGGAGGTGATTCCTACGAGCAGTACTTC. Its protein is CSAMGLAGGDSYEQYF.

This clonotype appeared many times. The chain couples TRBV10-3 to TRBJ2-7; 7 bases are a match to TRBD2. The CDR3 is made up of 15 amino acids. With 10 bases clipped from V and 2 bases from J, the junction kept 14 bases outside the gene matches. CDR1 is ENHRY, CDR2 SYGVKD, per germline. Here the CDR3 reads CATAIPASGPYEQYF. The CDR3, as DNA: TGTGCCACCGCAATCCCGGCTAGCGGTCCCTACGAGCAGTACTTC.

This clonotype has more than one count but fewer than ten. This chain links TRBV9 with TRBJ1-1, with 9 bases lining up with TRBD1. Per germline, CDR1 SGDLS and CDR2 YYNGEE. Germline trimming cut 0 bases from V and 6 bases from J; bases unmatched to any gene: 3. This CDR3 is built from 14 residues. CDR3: CASSVVGQGSEAFF. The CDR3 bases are TGTGCCAGCAGCGTAGTGGGACAGGGTTCTGAAGCTTTCTTT.

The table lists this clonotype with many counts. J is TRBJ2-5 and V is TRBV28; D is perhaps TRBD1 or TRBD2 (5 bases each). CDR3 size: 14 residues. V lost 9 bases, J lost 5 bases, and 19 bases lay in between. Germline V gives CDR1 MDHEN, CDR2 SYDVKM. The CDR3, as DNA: TGTGCCAGTCTTTTGGCGGGTGGGACGGAGACCCAGTACTTC. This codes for CASLLAGGTETQYF.

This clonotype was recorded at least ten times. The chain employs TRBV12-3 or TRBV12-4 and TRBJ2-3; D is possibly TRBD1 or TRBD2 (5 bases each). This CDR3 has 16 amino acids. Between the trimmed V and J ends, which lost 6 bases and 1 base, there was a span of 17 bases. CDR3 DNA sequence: TGTGCCAGCAGCAAGGGGCCGGGATGGGGCACAGATACGCAGTATTTT. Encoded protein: CASSKGPGWGTDTQYF.

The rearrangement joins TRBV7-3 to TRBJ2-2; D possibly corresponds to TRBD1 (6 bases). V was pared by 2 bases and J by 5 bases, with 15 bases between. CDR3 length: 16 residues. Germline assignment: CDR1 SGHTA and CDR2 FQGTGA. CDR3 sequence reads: CASSLLGAPDTGELFF. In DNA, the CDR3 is TGTGCCAGCAGCTTATTGGGGGCGCCGGATACCGGGGAGCTGTTTTTT.

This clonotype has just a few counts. The CDR3 is CASSIGIPTRGYTF. In nucleotides, the CDR3 is TGTGCCAGTAGTATTGGCATCCCAACCAGAGGCTACACCTTC. This chain links TRBV19 with TRBJ1-2; unclear D gene. CDR3 length: 14 residues. V gave up 3 bases and J gave up 8 bases, with 16 bases separating them. Germline lookup yields CDR1 LNHDA and CDR2 SQIVND (reference sequence).

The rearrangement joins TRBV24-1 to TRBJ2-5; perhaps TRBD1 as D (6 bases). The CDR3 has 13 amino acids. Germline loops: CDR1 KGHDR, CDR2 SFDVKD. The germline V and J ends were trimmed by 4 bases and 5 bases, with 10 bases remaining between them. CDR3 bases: TGTGCCACCAGTGACCAGAGGGGGGAGACCCAGTACTTC. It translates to CATSDQRGETQYF.

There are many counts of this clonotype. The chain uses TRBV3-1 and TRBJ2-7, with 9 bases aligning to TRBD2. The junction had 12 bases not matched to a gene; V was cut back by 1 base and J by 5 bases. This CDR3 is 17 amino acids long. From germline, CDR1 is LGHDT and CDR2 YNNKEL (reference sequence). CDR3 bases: TGTGCCAGCAGCCAAGCGCGGCTAGCGGGGACTCGGAACGAGCAGTACTTC. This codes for CASSQARLAGTRNEQYF.

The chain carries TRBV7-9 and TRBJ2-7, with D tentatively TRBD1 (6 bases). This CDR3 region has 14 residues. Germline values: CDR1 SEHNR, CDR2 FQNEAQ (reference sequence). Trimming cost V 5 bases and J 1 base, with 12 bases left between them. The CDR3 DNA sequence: TGTGCCAGCAGCCAGGACAGCGAATCCTACGAGCAGTACTTC. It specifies CASSQDSESYEQYF.

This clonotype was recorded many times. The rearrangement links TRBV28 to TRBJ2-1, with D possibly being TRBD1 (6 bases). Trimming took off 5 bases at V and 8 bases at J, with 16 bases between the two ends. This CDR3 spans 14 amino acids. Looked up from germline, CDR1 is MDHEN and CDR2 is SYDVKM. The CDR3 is CASSAPGTYYEQFF. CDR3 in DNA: TGTGCCAGCAGTGCCCCCGGGACATATTATGAGCAGTTCTTC.

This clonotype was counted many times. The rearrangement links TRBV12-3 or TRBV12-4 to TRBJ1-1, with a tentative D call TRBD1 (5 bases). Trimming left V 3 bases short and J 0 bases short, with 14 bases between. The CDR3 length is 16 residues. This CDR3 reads CASSFWNRLMNTEAFF. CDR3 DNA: TGTGCCAGCAGTTTTTGGAACAGGCTAATGAACACTGAAGCTTTCTTT.

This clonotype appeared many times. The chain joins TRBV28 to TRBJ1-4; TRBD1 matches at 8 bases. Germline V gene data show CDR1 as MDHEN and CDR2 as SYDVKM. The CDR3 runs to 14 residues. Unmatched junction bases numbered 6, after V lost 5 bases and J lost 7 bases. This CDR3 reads CASSPDRAGEKLFF. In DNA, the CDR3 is TGTGCCAGCAGTCCGGACAGGGCGGGTGAAAAACTGTTTTTT.

The CDR3 spells CASSLFTHGGAYEQYF. CDR3 nucleotide sequence: TGCGCCAGCAGCTTGTTCACCCACGGGGGTGCCTACGAGCAGTACTTC. The chain has TRBV5-1 and TRBJ2-7; maybe TRBD2 (6 bases). Germline assignment: CDR1 SGHRS and CDR2 YFSETQ. The CDR3 length is 16 residues. The V gene lost 1 base and the J gene lost 2 bases, with 16 bases spanning the gap.

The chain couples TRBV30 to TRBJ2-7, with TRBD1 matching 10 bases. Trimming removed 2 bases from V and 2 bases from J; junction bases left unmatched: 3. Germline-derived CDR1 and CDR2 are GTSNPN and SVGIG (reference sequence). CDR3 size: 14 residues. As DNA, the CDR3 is TGTGCCTGGAGTTTGGGGACAGGGGCCTACGAGCAGTACTTC. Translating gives CAWSLGTGAYEQYF.

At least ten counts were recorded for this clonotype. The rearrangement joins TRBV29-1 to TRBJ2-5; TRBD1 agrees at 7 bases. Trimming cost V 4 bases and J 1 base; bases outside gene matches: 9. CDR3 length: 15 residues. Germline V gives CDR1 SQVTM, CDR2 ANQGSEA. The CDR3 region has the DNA TGCAGCGTTGTGGATAACAGGGGATTCCAAGAGACCCAGTACTTC. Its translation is CSVVDNRGFQETQYF. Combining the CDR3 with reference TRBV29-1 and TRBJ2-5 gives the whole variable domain SAVISQKPSRDICQRGTSLTIQCQVDSQVTMMFWYRQQPGQSLTLIATANQGSEATYESGFVIDKFPISRPNLTFSTLTVSNMSPEDSSIYLCSVVDNRGFQETQYFGPGTRLLVL.

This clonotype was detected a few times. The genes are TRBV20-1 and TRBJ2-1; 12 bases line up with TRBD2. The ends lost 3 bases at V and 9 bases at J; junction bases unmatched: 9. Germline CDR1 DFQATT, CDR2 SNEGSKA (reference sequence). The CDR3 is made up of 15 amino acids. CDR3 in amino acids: CSASKSTSGSSEQFF. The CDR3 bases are TGCAGTGCTAGCAAGTCGACTAGCGGGAGCAGTGAGCAGTTCTTC.

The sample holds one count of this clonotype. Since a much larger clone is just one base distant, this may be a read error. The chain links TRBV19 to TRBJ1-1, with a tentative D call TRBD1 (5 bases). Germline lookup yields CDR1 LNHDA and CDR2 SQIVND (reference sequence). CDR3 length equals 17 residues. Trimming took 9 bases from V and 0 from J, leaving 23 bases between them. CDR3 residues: CASKRAGTYILNTEAFF. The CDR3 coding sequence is TGTGCCAGCAAACGAGCCGGGACGTACATCCTGAACACTGAAGCTTTCTTT.

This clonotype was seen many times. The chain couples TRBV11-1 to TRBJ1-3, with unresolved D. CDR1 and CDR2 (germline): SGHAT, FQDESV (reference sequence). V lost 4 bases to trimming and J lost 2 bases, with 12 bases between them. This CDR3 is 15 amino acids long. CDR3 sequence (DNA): TGTGCCAGCAGCTCTCGGCCTGACCCTGGAAACACCATATATTTT. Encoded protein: CASSSRPDPGNTIYF. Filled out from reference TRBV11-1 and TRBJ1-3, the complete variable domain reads EAEVAQSPRYKITEKSQAVAFWCDPISGHATLYWYRQILGQGPELLVQFQDESVVDDSQLPKDRFSAERLKGVDSTLKIQPAELGDSAMYLCASSSRPDPGNTIYFGEGSWLTVV.

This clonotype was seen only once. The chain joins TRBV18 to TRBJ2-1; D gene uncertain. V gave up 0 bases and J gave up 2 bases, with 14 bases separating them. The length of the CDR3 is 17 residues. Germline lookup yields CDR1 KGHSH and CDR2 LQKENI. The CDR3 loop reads CASSPPAGLAAYNEQFF. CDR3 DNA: TGTGCCAGCTCACCACCGGCTGGGCTGGCGGCCTACAATGAGCAGTTCTTC.

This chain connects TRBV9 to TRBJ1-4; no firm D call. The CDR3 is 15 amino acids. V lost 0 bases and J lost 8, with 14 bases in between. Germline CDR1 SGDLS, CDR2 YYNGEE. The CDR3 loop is CASSVDVGKWEKLFF. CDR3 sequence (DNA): TGTGCCAGCAGCGTAGATGTGGGGAAATGGGAAAAACTGTTTTTT.

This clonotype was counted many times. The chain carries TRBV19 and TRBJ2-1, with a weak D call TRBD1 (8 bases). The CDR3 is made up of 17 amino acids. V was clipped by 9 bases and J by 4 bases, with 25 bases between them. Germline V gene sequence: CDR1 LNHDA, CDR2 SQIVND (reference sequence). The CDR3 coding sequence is TGTGCCAGCGGACCAATTAGAAGCGGGACAGGTTACAATGAGCAGTTCTTC. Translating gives CASGPIRSGTGYNEQFF.

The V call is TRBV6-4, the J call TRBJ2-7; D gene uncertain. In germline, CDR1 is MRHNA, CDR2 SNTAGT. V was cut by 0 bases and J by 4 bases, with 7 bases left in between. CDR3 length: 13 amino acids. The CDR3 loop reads CASSDSAEYEQYF. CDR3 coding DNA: TGTGCCAGCAGTGACTCTGCGGAATACGAGCAGTACTTC.

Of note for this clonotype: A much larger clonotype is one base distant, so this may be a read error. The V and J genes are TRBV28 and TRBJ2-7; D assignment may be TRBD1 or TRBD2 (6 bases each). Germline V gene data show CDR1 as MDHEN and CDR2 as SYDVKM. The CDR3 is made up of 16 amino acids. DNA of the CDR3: TGTGCCAGCAGTCCCCCAACAGGGTGGGGGGCCTACGGGCAGTACTTC. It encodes CASSPPTGWGAYGQYF. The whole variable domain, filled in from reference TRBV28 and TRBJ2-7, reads DVKVTQSSRYLVKRTGEKVFLECVQDMDHENMFWYRQDPGLGLRLIYFSYDVKMKEKGDIPEGYSVSREKKERFSLILESASTNQTSMYLCASSPPTGWGAYGQYFGPGTRLTVT.

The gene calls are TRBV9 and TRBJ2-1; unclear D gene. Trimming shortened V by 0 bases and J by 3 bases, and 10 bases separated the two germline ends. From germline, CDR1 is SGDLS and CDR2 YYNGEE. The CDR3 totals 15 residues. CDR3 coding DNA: TGTGCCAGCAGCGTAGACGGGTATATCTACAATGAGCAGTTCTTC. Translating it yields CASSVDGYIYNEQFF.

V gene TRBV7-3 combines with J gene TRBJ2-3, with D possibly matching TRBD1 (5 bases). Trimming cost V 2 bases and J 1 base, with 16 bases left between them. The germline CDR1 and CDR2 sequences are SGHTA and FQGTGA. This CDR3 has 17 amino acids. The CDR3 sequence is CASSLGSFRAGTDTQYF. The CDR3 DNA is TGTGCCAGCAGCTTAGGTTCGTTCAGGGCTGGCACAGATACGCAGTATTTT.

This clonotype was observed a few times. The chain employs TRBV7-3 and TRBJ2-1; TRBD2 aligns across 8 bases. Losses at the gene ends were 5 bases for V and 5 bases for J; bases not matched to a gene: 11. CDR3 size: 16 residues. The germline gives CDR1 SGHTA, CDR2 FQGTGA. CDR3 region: CASSLMSGRLNNEQFF. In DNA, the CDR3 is TGTGCCAGCAGCCTCATGAGCGGGAGACTGAACAATGAGCAGTTCTTC.

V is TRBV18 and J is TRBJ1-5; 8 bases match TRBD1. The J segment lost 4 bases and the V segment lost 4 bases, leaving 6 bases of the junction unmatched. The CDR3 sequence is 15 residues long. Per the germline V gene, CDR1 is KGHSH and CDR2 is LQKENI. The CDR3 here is CASSLQGAWNQPQHF. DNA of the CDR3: TGTGCCAGCTCACTTCAGGGGGCCTGGAATCAGCCCCAGCATTTT.

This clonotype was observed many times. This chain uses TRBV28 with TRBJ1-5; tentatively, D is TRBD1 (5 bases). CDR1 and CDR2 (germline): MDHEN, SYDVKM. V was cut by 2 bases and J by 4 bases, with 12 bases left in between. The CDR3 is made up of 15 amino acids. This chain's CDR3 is CASSLRGAGNQPQHF. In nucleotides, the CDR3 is TGTGCCAGCAGTTTAAGGGGAGCGGGGAATCAGCCCCAGCATTTT.

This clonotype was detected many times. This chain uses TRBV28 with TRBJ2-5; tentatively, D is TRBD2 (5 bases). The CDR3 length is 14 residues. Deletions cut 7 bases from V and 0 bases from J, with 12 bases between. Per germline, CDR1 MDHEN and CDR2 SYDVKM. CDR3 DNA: TGTGCCAGCAACGGGATTCTGTACCAAGAGACCCAGTACTTC. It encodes CASNGILYQETQYF.